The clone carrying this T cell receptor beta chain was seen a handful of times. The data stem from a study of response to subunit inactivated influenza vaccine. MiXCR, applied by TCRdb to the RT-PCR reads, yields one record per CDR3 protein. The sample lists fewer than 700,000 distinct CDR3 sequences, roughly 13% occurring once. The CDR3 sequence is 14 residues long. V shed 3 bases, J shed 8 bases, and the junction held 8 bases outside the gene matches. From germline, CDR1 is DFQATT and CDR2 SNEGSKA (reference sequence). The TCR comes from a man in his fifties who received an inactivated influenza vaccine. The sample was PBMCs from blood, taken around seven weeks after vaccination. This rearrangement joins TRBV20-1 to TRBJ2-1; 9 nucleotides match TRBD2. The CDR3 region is CSARGASGIDEQFF. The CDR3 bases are TGCAGTGCTAGGGGGGCTAGCGGGATAGATGAGCAGTTCTTC.